The sequence of this T cell receptor (beta chain) was determined in a study of cytomegalovirus exposure and HLA in healthy donors. Whole-study results and caveats: A missense DCLRE1C variant was associated with V- and J-gene trimming of TCR beta chains in a later analysis, and an independent cohort replicated the association.

V was clipped by 5 bases and J by 3 bases; unmatched bases: 9. This CDR3 has 16 residues. Germline V CDR1 and CDR2: SQVTM, ANQGSEA. To note about this clone: The antigen remains unidentified.

13 Jbeta primers and 60 Vbeta primers were used for the PCR. Using immunoSEQ multiplex PCR, the repertoire was profiled, and TCRdb retains in-frame clones only, with some absent. The sample records 75,000 to 95,000 clones, just under 70% being singletons. Sequenced sample: PBMCs. V and J are TRBV29-1 and TRBJ2-1; 11 nucleotides match TRBD2. The clonotype comes from a man aged 45 to 65 in good health and CMV-seronegative. The CDR3 DNA follows: TGCAGCGTTATAGGGCTAGCGGGAGGTAGCTACAATGAGCAGTTCTTC. Its translation is CSVIGLAGGSYNEQFF.